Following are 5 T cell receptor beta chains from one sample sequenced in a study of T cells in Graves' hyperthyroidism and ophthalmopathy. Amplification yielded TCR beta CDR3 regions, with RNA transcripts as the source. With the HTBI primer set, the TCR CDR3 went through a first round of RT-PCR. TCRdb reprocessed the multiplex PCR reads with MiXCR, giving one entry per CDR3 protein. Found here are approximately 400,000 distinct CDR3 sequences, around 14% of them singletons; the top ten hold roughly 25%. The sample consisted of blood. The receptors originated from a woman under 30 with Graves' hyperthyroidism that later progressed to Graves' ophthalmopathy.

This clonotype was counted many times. The CDR3 sequence is CASSRVGAYEQYF. The CDR3 DNA sequence: TGTGCCAGCAGTAGGGTCGGCGCCTACGAGCAGTACTTC. The chain couples TRBV12-3 or TRBV12-4 to TRBJ2-7, with D unresolved. Trimming took off 5 bases at V and 2 bases at J, with 10 bases between the two ends. The CDR3 is 13 residues long.

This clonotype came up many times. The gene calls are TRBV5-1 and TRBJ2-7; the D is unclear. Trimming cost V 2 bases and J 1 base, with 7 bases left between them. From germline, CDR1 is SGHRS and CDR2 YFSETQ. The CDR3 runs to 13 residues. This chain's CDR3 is CASSFKVSYEQYF. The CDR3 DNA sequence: TGCGCCAGCAGCTTCAAGGTATCCTACGAGCAGTACTTC. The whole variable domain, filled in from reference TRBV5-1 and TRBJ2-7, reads KAGVTQTPRYLIKTRGQQVTLSCSPISGHRSVSWYQQTPGQGLQFLFEYFSETQRNKGNFPGRFSGRQFSNSRSEMNVSTLELGDSALYLCASSFKVSYEQYFGPGTRLTVT.

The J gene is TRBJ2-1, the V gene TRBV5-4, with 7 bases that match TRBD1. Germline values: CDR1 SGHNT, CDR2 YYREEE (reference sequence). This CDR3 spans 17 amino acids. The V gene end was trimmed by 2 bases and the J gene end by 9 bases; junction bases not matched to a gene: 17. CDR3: CASSLLRQGRGLGEQFF. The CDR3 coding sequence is TGTGCCAGCAGCTTACTACGACAGGGCAGGGGTTTGGGTGAGCAGTTCTTC. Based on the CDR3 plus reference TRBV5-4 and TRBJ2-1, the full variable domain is ETGVTQSPTHLIKTRGQQVTLRCSSQSGHNTVSWYQQALGQGPQFIFQYYREEENGRGNFPPRFSGLQFPNYSSELNVNALELDDSALYLCASSLLRQGRGLGEQFFGPGTRLTVL.

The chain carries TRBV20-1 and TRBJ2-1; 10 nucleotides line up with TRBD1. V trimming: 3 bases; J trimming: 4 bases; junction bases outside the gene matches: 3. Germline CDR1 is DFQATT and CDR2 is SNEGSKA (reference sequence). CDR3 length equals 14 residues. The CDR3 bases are TGCAGTGCTAGTGGGACAGGGGCTTACAATGAGCAGTTCTTC. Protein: CSASGTGAYNEQFF.

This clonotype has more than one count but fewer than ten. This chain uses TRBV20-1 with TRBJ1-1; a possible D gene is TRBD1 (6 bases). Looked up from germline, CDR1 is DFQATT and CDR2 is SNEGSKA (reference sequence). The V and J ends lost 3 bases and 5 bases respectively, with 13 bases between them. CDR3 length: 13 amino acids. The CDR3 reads CSARVTGRTEAFF. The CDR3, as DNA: TGCAGTGCTAGGGTAACAGGGCGGACTGAAGCTTTCTTT.